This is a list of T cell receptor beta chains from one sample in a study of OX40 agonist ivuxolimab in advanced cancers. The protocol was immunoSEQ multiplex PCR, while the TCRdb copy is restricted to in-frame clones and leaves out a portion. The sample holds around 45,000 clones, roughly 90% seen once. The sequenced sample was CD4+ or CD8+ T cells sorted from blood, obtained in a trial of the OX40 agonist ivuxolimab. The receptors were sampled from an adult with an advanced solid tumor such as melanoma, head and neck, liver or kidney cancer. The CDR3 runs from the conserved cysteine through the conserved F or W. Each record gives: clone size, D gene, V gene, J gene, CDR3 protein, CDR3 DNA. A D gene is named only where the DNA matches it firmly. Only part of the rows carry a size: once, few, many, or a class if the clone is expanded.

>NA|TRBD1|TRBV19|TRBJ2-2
CASFRGDRGRTGELFF
TGTGCCAGCTTCCGAGGGGACAGGGGGCGAACCGGGGAGCTGTTTTTT
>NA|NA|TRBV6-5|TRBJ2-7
CASKEGGQTSYEQYF
TGTGCCAGCAAAGAGGGGGGACAGACCTCCTACGAGCAGTACTTC
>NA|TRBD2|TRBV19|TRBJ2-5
CASSISGSGETQYF
TGTGCCAGTAGTATAAGCGGGAGTGGAGAGACCCAGTACTTC
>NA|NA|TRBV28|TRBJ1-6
CASSLSRQYNSPLHF
TGTGCCAGCAGTTTATCGAGACAGTATAATTCACCCCTCCACTTT
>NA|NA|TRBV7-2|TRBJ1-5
CASSHGENQPQHF
TGTGCCAGCAGCCACGGTGAGAATCAGCCCCAGCATTTT
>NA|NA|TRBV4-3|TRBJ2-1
CASSLRFGGEQFF
TGCGCCAGCAGCCTTAGATTTGGTGGGGAGCAGTTCTTC
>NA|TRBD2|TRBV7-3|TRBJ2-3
CASSSAGGSTDTQYF
TGTGCCAGCAGCTCAGCGGGAGGCAGCACAGATACGCAGTATTTT
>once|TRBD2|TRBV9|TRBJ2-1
CASTKSGRAWDEQFF
TGTGCCAGCACCAAAAGCGGGAGGGCCTGGGATGAGCAGTTCTTC
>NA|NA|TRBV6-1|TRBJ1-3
CASSEMTASGNTIYF
TGTGCCAGCAGTGAAATGACAGCCTCTGGAAACACCATATATTTT
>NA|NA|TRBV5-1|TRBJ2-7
CASSLANEQYF
TGCGCCAGCAGCTTGGCTAACGAGCAGTACTTC
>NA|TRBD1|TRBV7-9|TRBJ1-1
CASSQGVTEAFF
TGTGCCAGCAGCCAGGGGGTAACTGAAGCTTTCTTT
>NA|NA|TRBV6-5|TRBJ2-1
CASSQGYSWRGEQFF
TGTGCCAGCAGCCAAGGCTATTCTTGGCGTGGTGAGCAGTTCTTC
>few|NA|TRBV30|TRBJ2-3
CARTAANTDTQYF
TGTGCCCGAACCGCGGCTAACACAGATACGCAGTATTTT
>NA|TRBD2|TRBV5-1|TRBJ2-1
CASSLGLAGGNEQFF
TGCGCCAGCAGCCTGGGACTAGCGGGAGGCAATGAGCAGTTCTTC
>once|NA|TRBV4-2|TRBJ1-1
CASSQEFGDTEAFF
TGTGCCAGCAGCCAAGAATTCGGGGACACTGAAGCTTTCTTT
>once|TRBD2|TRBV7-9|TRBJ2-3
CASSGGVGDSDTQYF
TGTGCCAGCAGCGGGGGGGTAGGAGACAGTGATACGCAGTATTTT
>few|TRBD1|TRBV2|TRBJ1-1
CASREGAGQGTEAFF
TGTGCCAGCAGGGAGGGGGCAGGCCAGGGCACTGAAGCTTTCTTT
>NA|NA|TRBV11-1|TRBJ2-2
CASSSRDAGGELFF
TGTGCCAGCAGCTCCCGGGACGCTGGCGGGGAGCTGTTTTTT
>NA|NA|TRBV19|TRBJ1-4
CASRKDSINEKLFF
TGTGCCAGTAGAAAGGACAGTATTAATGAAAAACTGTTTTTT
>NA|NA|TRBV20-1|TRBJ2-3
CSAGVDTQYF
TGCAGTGCCGGAGTCGATACGCAGTATTTT
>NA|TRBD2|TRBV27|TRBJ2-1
CASSPPGTSAYNEQFF
TGTGCCAGCAGTCCGCCTGGGACTAGCGCGTACAATGAGCAGTTCTTC
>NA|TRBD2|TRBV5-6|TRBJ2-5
CASSSTGGSGETQYF
TGTGCCAGCAGCTCCACTGGCGGGAGTGGAGAGACCCAGTACTTC
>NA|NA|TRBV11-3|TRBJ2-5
CASSSRMGATQYF
TGTGCCAGCAGCTCAAGGATGGGGGCGACCCAGTACTTC
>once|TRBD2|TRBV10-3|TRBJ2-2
CAISESKATSEAGELFF
TGTGCCATCAGTGAGTCGAAAGCGACTAGCGAAGCCGGGGAGCTGTTTTTT
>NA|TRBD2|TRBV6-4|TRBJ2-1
CASSLRLAGAHEQFF
TGTGCCAGCAGTCTTAGGCTAGCGGGAGCGCATGAGCAGTTCTTC
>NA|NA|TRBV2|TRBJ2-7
CASSPLSREQYF
TGTGCCAGCAGTCCCCTTTCTCGGGAGCAGTACTTC
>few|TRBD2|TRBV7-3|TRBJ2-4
CASSRGGRTDIQYF
TGTGCCAGCAGTCGCGGCGGGAGGACGGACATTCAGTACTTC
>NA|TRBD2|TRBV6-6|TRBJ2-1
CASSYGTSASWGQFF
TGTGCCAGCAGTTACGGGACTAGCGCCAGCTGGGGCCAGTTCTTC
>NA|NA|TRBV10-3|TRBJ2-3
CAIGEAEPPDTQYF
TGTGCCATCGGGGAAGCGGAGCCTCCAGATACGCAGTATTTT
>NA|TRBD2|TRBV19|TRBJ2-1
CASSIRTSGRAFEQFF
TGTGCCAGTAGTATCAGGACTAGCGGGAGGGCCTTTGAGCAGTTCTTC
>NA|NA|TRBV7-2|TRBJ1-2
CASSFDGVGYTF
TGTGCCAGCAGCTTTGACGGGGTTGGCTACACCTTC
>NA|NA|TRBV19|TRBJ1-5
CASSIQGQPQHF
TGTGCCAGTAGTATACAGGGCCAGCCCCAGCATTTT
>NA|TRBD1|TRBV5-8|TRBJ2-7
CASSEGGQGSYEQYF
TGTGCCAGCAGCGAAGGGGGACAGGGGTCCTACGAGCAGTACTTC
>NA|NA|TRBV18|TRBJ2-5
CASSPPARAGETQYF
TGTGCCAGCTCACCACCCGCTAGGGCAGGAGAGACCCAGTACTTC
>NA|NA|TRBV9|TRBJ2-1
CASSQAGSYNEQFF
TGTGCCAGCAGCCAGGCGGGCTCCTACAATGAGCAGTTCTTC
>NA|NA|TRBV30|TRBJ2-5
CAWSVEGETQYF
TGTGCCTGGAGTGTAGAGGGGGAGACCCAGTACTTC
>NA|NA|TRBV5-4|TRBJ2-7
CASSLGSGPGKGEKQYF
TGTGCCAGCAGCTTGGGTAGCGGTCCGGGGAAGGGTGAAAAGCAGTACTTC
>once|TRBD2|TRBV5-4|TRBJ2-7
CASSVKVRGRTGYEQYF
TGTGCCAGCAGCGTTAAAGTACGCGGGAGGACCGGCTACGAGCAGTACTTC
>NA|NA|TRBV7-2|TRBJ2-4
CASSLSRGVVGDIQYF
TGTGCCAGCAGCTTATCTCGGGGCGTGGTGGGAGACATTCAGTACTTC
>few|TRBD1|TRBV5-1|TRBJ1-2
CASSLGGQPSRGYTF
TGCGCCAGCAGCTTGGGGGGACAGCCTTCTCGTGGCTACACCTTC
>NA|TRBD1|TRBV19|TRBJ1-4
CASSMHRGRPGNEKLFF
TGTGCCAGTAGTATGCACAGGGGCCGACCTGGTAATGAAAAACTGTTTTTT